Presented here are 31 T cell receptor beta chains from one specimen sequenced in a study of T-cell reconstitution after alpha-beta-depleted transplantation in children. TCRbeta library preparation incorporated unique molecular identifiers. MiXCR, run by TCRdb on the PCR reads, gives a single entry per CDR3 protein. Of approximately 220,000 distinct CDR3 sequences listed, 17% are singletons. The input for sequencing was PBMCs, mostly from graft donor cells, taken 360 days after TCRalphabeta/CD19-depleted stem cell transplant. Source of these receptors: a male patient aged 2-9 years who had a stem cell transplant for acute lymphoblastic leukemia, so the T cells may come from the graft donor.

This clonotype occurred many times. The rearrangement uses TRBV21-1 and TRBJ2-5. TRBV21-1 is a documented pseudogene. CDR3 length: 14 residues. The CDR3 bases are TGTGCCAGCAGCCTTGGACAGTACCAAGAGACCCAGTACTTC. Its translation: CASSLGQYQETQYF.

CDR3 coding DNA: TGTGCCAGCTCTGGACGGAGGCGAGAGACCCAGTACTTC. Its translation is CASSGRRRETQYF. The chain employs TRBV12-3 or TRBV12-4 and TRBJ2-5; weak D call: TRBD2 (5 bases). The CDR3 is 13 amino acids. Trimming took off 8 bases at V and 4 bases at J, with 14 bases between the two ends.

The genes are TRBV27 and TRBJ2-7; maybe TRBD2 (5 bases). Germline loops: CDR1 MNHEY, CDR2 SMNVEV (reference sequence). This CDR3 is 17 amino acids long. V lost 1 base and J lost 1, with 17 bases in between. CDR3 DNA: TGTGCCAGCAGTTTATTAACCTTAGGGCGGAGGTCCTACGAGCAGTACTTC. Translating it yields CASSLLTLGRRSYEQYF.

This clonotype was detected only a few times. This chain links TRBV15 with TRBJ2-3; D is perhaps TRBD1 (5 bases). This CDR3 is 17 amino acids long. Germline V gene lookup returns CDR1 LNHNV and CDR2 YYDKDF (reference sequence). Between the trimmed V and J ends, which lost 3 bases and 2 bases, there was a span of 18 bases. The CDR3 nucleotides are TGTGCCACCAGCAGTTGGGGCGGAAGGGGCCTCACAGATACGCAGTATTTT. Translating gives CATSSWGGRGLTDTQYF.

J is TRBJ2-7 and V is TRBV5-1; 7 bases match TRBD1. Unmatched junction bases numbered 6, after V lost 0 bases and J lost 3 bases. CDR1 is SGHRS and CDR2 is YFSETQ in the germline V gene. The CDR3 has 15 amino acids. The CDR3 sequence: CASSLVGGTLYEQYF. As DNA, the CDR3 is TGCGCCAGCAGCTTGGTAGGGGGCACTCTCTACGAGCAGTACTTC.

CDR3 loop: CASRDRVGYEQYF. The CDR3 nucleotides are TGTGCCAGCCGGGACAGGGTCGGGTACGAGCAGTACTTC. The genes are TRBV2 and TRBJ2-7; TRBD1 matches 9 bases. V was clipped by 8 bases and J by 4 bases; unmatched bases: 6. The germline gives CDR1 SNHLY, CDR2 FYNNEI. This CDR3 contains 13 residues.

V usage is TRBV6-4 and J usage is TRBJ2-2, with TRBD2 identical over 9 bases. V was pared by 6 bases and J by 5 bases, with 7 bases of the junction left unmatched. CDR1 is MRHNA and CDR2 is SNTAGT in the germline V gene. The CDR3 has 15 amino acids. CDR3 bases: TGTGCCAGCAGACTTAGCGGGGGAGTTACCGGGGAGCTGTTTTTT. Translated, it gives CASRLSGGVTGELFF.

V gene TRBV2 combines with J gene TRBJ1-5; 8 bases map to TRBD1. With 2 bases clipped from V and 1 base from J, the junction kept 7 bases outside the gene matches. CDR1 and CDR2 (germline): SNHLY, FYNNEI. The CDR3 sequence is 17 residues long. CDR3 bases: TGTGCCAGCAGTGAACCTCAGGGGGCGCTGAGCAATCAGCCCCAGCATTTT. The encoded protein is CASSEPQGALSNQPQHF. Looking up the rest from reference TRBV2 and TRBJ1-5 gives the full variable domain: EPEVTQTPSHQVTQMGQEVILRCVPISNHLYFYWYRQILGQKVEFLVSFYNNEISEKSEIFDDQFSVERPDGSNFTLKIRSTKLEDSAMYFCASSEPQGALSNQPQHFGDGTRLSIL.

This clonotype appeared a few times. The genes are TRBV6-2 or TRBV6-3 and TRBJ1-1, with D possibly TRBD1 on 6 matching bases. The CDR3 loop spans 14 amino acids. Trimming removed 6 bases from V and 7 bases from J, with 18 bases in between. Per germline, CDR1 MNHEY and CDR2 SVGEGT. The DNA for the CDR3 is TGTGCCAGCAGCCCAGGGGCGGTTACTATTGAAGCTTTCTTT. Its translation is CASSPGAVTIEAFF.

This clonotype came up a few times. This chain links TRBV27 with TRBJ2-2; D might be TRBD1 (6 bases). The germline V and J ends were trimmed by 3 bases and 0 bases, with 8 bases remaining between them. Germline CDR1 MNHEY, CDR2 SMNVEV (reference sequence). This CDR3 is built from 15 residues. CDR3 DNA: TGTGCCAGCAGTTTCTACAGGGCGAACACCGGGGAGCTGTTTTTT. It is translated as CASSFYRANTGELFF.

The chain combines TRBV21-1 with TRBJ2-1. TRBV21-1 is labeled a pseudogene. The CDR3 covers 14 residues. The CDR3 DNA is TGTGCCAGCAGCCGGGCATTCGTTTACAATGAGCAGTTCTTC. Translation: CASSRAFVYNEQFF.

This clonotype was detected a few times. The rearrangement links TRBV29-1 to TRBJ2-2, with D tentatively TRBD1 or TRBD2 (5 bases each). The CDR3 loop spans 15 amino acids. V dropped 4 bases and J dropped 3 bases, with 15 bases sitting between them. The germline V gene has CDR1 SQVTM and CDR2 ANQGSEA. The CDR3 DNA reads as TGCAGCGTTGGGGGCAGGGTGAGGGACACCGGGGAGCTGTTTTTT. It specifies CSVGGRVRDTGELFF.

This chain links TRBV20-1 with TRBJ2-1, with D hard to call. V was trimmed by 6 bases and J by 1 base, leaving 13 bases between them. The CDR3 totals 14 residues. Germline CDR1 is DFQATT and CDR2 is SNEGSKA (reference sequence). The CDR3 loop is CSAARDGSYNEQFF. The CDR3 bases are TGCAGTGCAGCGCGAGACGGATCCTACAATGAGCAGTTCTTC.

V usage is TRBV7-9 and J usage is TRBJ2-3; 9 bases align to TRBD2. J lost 0 bases, V lost 1 base, and 5 bases had no gene match. Germline V gives CDR1 SEHNR, CDR2 FQNEAQ (reference sequence). There are 17 residues in the CDR3. CDR3 nucleotides: TGTGCCAGCAGCTTAGGGCTAGCGGGAACTAGCACAGATACGCAGTATTTT. Its translation: CASSLGLAGTSTDTQYF.

V and J are TRBV20-1 and TRBJ2-5, with D uncertain. The CDR3 consists of 12 residues. Looked up from germline, CDR1 is DFQATT and CDR2 is SNEGSKA (reference sequence). V lost 3 bases to trimming and J lost 5 bases, with 10 bases between them. The chain's CDR3 is CSARKVRETQYF. The CDR3 DNA sequence: TGCAGTGCTAGGAAAGTCCGGGAGACCCAGTACTTC.

This clonotype was found a few times. This sequence joins TRBV12-3 or TRBV12-4 and TRBJ2-3; possibly TRBD1 for D (5 bases). The CDR3 consists of 13 residues. V gave up 1 base and J gave up 6 bases, with 8 bases separating them. The CDR3 bases are TGTGCCAGCAGTTTAGGGGGCCGGGATACGCAGTATTTT. It yields the protein CASSLGGRDTQYF.

This clonotype was seen a handful of times. The chain joins TRBV7-9 to TRBJ1-4; no definite D call. The CDR3 covers 15 residues. Germline loops: CDR1 SEHNR, CDR2 FQNEAQ (reference sequence). V was cut by 5 bases and J by 3 bases, with 13 bases left in between. CDR3 nucleotides: TGTGCCAGCAGCCCATCCCGTGCACCTAATGAAAAACTGTTTTTT. Protein: CASSPSRAPNEKLFF. Looking up the rest from reference TRBV7-9 and TRBJ1-4 gives the full variable domain: DTGVSQNPRHKITKRGQNVTFRCDPISEHNRLYWYRQTLGQGPEFLTYFQNEAQLEKSRLLSDRFSAERPKGSFSTLEIQRTEQGDSAMYLCASSPSRAPNEKLFFGSGTQLSVL.

This clonotype was seen a few times. V and J are TRBV27 and TRBJ1-1; D not certain. The CDR3 has 13 residues. CDR1 and CDR2 (germline): MNHEY, SMNVEV (reference sequence). V lost 8 bases, J lost 1 base, and 11 bases lay in between. CDR3 coding DNA: TGTGCCAGCGCATCATGGACGAACACTGAAGCTTTCTTT. Translating gives CASASWTNTEAFF.

This clonotype has a handful of counts. This sequence joins TRBV30 and TRBJ1-5; D ambiguous. This CDR3 spans 13 amino acids. Germline V lookup: CDR1 GTSNPN, CDR2 SVGIG (reference sequence). V lost 2 bases and J lost 6, with 11 bases in between. CDR3 sequence (DNA): TGTGCCTGGAGTCTAGGTTTGGGTCAGCCCCAGCATTTT. As protein: CAWSLGLGQPQHF.

This clonotype was seen a few times. CDR3 nucleotide sequence: TGCAGCGTTGAAGATTGGGCAGGCACCTACGAGCAGTACTTC. Amino acid sequence: CSVEDWAGTYEQYF. The J gene is TRBJ2-7, the V gene TRBV29-1; D is uncertain. The CDR3 loop spans 14 amino acids. From germline, CDR1 is SQVTM and CDR2 ANQGSEA. Trimming took off 0 bases at V and 2 bases at J, with 11 bases between the two ends.

Turning to this clonotype: This likely comes from a read error, as the CDR3 has no conserved phenylalanine or tryptophan at its end. V is TRBV29-1 and J is TRBJ2-3; perhaps TRBD2 as D (5 bases). This CDR3 is built from 13 residues. CDR1 is SQVTM and CDR2 is ANQGSEA in the germline V gene. For the CDR3, the DNA is TGCTGCGGCGGACGGACTAGCACAGATACGCAGTATTAT. Translation: CCGGRTSTDTQYY.

This clonotype was seen ten or more times. V is TRBV5-1 and J is TRBJ2-2; TRBD2 matches 7 bases. The CDR3 covers 15 residues. Per the germline V gene, CDR1 is SGHRS and CDR2 is YFSETQ. After removal of 3 bases from V and 3 bases from J, the junction contained 5 bases not matched to a gene. The CDR3 protein is CASSSGLGDTGELFF. CDR3 nucleotides: TGCGCCAGCAGCTCCGGACTAGGGGACACCGGGGAGCTGTTTTTT.

This chain connects TRBV20-1 to TRBJ2-5; possible D gene TRBD1, 5 bases. Germline CDR1 reads DFQATT; CDR2 reads SNEGSKA (reference sequence). The CDR3 length is 16 residues. Trimming cost V 5 bases and J 0 bases, with 19 bases left between them. CDR3 sequence (DNA): TGCAGTGCTCCACTATTTAACCAGGGTAACCAAGAGACCCAGTACTTC. This sequence encodes CSAPLFNQGNQETQYF.

This clonotype was detected a few times. The rearrangement uses TRBV9 and TRBJ2-3; D perhaps matches TRBD1 (5 bases). Trimming removed 3 bases from V and 5 bases from J, with 16 bases in between. This CDR3 comprises 15 residues. In germline, CDR1 is SGDLS, CDR2 YYNGEE. The CDR3 spells CASSERQRHLDTQYF. DNA for the CDR3: TGTGCCAGCAGCGAACGACAGAGGCACTTAGATACGCAGTATTTT.

This chain joins TRBV20-1 and TRBJ2-1; tentatively, D is TRBD1 or TRBD2 (5 bases each). Trimming stripped 3 bases from V and 8 bases from J, with 17 bases between. This CDR3 contains 14 residues. The germline V gene has CDR1 DFQATT and CDR2 SNEGSKA (reference sequence). In DNA form, the CDR3 reads TGCAGTGCTAGGGGACCAGCCCATAGGGATGAGCAGTTCTTC. Translated: CSARGPAHRDEQFF.

The table lists this clonotype with many counts. This chain links TRBV29-1 with TRBJ2-2, with D possibly TRBD1 on 6 matching bases. Trimming shortened V by 4 bases and J by 3 bases, and 18 bases separated the two germline ends. This CDR3 is built from 16 residues. The V gene's germline CDR1 is SQVTM and CDR2 ANQGSEA. This chain's CDR3 is CSVVPLDRPYTGELFF. The CDR3 coding sequence is TGCAGCGTTGTCCCTTTAGACAGGCCTTACACCGGGGAGCTGTTTTTT.

This clonotype was detected a few times. This chain uses TRBV6-1 with TRBJ2-7, with TRBD1 matching over 9 bases. V was pared by 5 bases and J by 2 bases, with 4 bases of the junction left unmatched. Germline CDR1 MNHNS, CDR2 SASEGT. This CDR3 spans 14 amino acids. CDR3: CASSKGQGTYEQYF. The CDR3 bases are TGTGCCAGCAGTAAGGGACAGGGTACCTACGAGCAGTACTTC.

This clonotype was counted only a few times. V gene TRBV27 combines with J gene TRBJ2-1; TRBD1 matches at 9 bases. V gave up 6 bases and J gave up 8 bases; unmatched junction bases: 8. Germline V gene lookup returns CDR1 MNHEY and CDR2 SMNVEV (reference sequence). The CDR3 is made up of 14 amino acids. The CDR3 DNA is TGTGCCAGCAGCCGGACAGGGGTGCAATATGAGCAGTTCTTC. Translating gives CASSRTGVQYEQFF.

This clonotype was recorded a few times. The V call is TRBV15, the J call TRBJ2-3; 7 bases agree with TRBD1. Germline assignment: CDR1 LNHNV and CDR2 YYDKDF (reference sequence). CDR3 length: 14 residues. Trimming at V came to 5 bases and at J to 4 bases, leaving 6 bases not matched to a gene. The CDR3 DNA is TGTGCCACCAGCCGACAAGACAGGGCAGATACGCAGTATTTT. It encodes CATSRQDRADTQYF.

The CDR3, as DNA: TGTGCCAGCAGTGGTGGGTCCGGCAGCAATCAGCCCCAGCATTTT. Translating gives CASSGGSGSNQPQHF. The chain recombines TRBV25-1 with TRBJ1-5; unclear D gene. The ends were cut back, 4 bases at V and 1 base at J, with 11 bases in the middle. Germline CDR1 MGHDK, CDR2 SYGVNS. This CDR3 comprises 15 residues.

The rearrangement links TRBV5-5 to TRBJ1-1; 7 bases agree with TRBD1. Trimming at V came to 7 bases and at J to 1 base, leaving 10 bases not matched to a gene. The CDR3 contains 15 residues. In germline, CDR1 is SGHKS, CDR2 YYEKEE (reference sequence). The CDR3, as DNA: TGTGCCAGCCGGTGGACAGGTTTACCGAACACTGAAGCTTTCTTT. This sequence encodes CASRWTGLPNTEAFF.